Given below is one T cell receptor (beta chain) in context. Its antigen remains unknown. Trimming removed 2 bases from V and 5 bases from J, with 3 bases in between. This CDR3 contains 11 residues. The germline gives CDR1 DFQATT, CDR2 SNEGSKA (reference sequence). The sample comes from a study of T cell responses to AZD1222 COVID-19 vaccine. Findings of the study overall: The number of AZD1222 recipients seropositive at baseline was only five to seven.

Assay used: immunoSEQ multiplex PCR; TCRdb lists only in-frame clones, some missing. The table shows 150,000 to 200,000 clones, with around 94% occurring only once. Sample: peripheral blood, taken 28 days after the second dose of the MenACWY control vaccine. This sequence joins TRBV20-1 and TRBJ1-4; D gene uncertain. This TCR was sampled from an adult who received the MenACWY meningococcal vaccine as a control. CDR3 sequence reads: CSARTNEKLFF. CDR3 in DNA: TGCAGTGCTAGAACAAATGAAAAACTGTTTTTT.